This T cell receptor (beta chain) was identified in a study of identical twins. TCRdb analysed the 5' RACE reads with MiXCR anew, one entry per CDR3 protein. The table has about 520,000 distinct CDR3 sequences, roughly 21% seen once. In germline, CDR1 is ENHRY, CDR2 SYGVKD. J lost 3 bases, V lost 4 bases, and 5 bases had no gene match. CDR3 length: 15 amino acids. This clonotype has only a few counts. Separately, the same data were catalogued under a study of T cells expressing NK-cell markers. From that paper: Clones of NKG2C+ T cells that had expanded were of unclear HCMV specificity.

The sequenced material came from CD4+ T cells sorted from blood. V and J are TRBV10-3 and TRBJ2-1; 8 bases are a match to TRBD2. This TCR came from a woman between 18 and 29 years old in good health. This CDR3 reads CAISALLAGYNEQFF. The DNA of the CDR3 is TGTGCCATCAGTGCCCTGCTAGCGGGCTACAATGAGCAGTTCTTC.